These 7 T cell receptor beta chains were sequenced from one sample in a study of blood T cells in healthy people across ages. For the second PCR, which ran for about 7 to 11 cycles, a sample-barcoded 5' primer and a J-beta primer mix were used. TCRdb recomputed calls from the 5' RACE reads with MiXCR, one row per CDR3 protein. In the table there are over 1.5 million distinct CDR3 sequences, 40% to 55% of which are singletons. Sequenced material: blood. These receptor sequences come from a woman in her forties in good health.

CDR3 sequence: CASSSQTARGGYTF. The DNA for the CDR3 is TGTGCCAGCAGTAGCCAGACGGCCCGAGGGGGCTACACCTTC. The rearrangement joins TRBV27 to TRBJ1-2; D uncertain. This CDR3 spans 14 amino acids. Trimming removed 5 bases from V and 8 bases from J, with 18 bases in between. Germline values: CDR1 MNHEY, CDR2 SMNVEV (reference sequence).

This CDR3 is CASSPAPGQGLEKLFF. CDR3 in DNA: TGTGCCAGCAGCCCAGCCCCGGGACAGGGACTTGAAAAACTGTTTTTT. This chain links TRBV4-2 with TRBJ1-4; the match to TRBD1 covers 9 bases. Germline lookup yields CDR1 LGHNA and CDR2 YNFKEQ. CDR3 size: 16 residues. V trimming: 4 bases; J trimming: 7 bases; junction bases outside the gene matches: 10.

Here the CDR3 DNA reads TGTGCCAGCAGCCGGGACAGACCTCCTAACTATGGCTACACCTTC. Encoded protein: CASSRDRPPNYGYTF. This chain connects TRBV28 to TRBJ1-2, with 7 nucleotides matching TRBD1. Losses at the gene ends were 6 bases for V and 0 bases for J; bases not matched to a gene: 7. CDR1 MDHEN and CDR2 SYDVKM come from the germline V gene. The CDR3 spans 15 residues.

This clonotype has a handful of counts. This sequence joins TRBV29-1 and TRBJ1-2; tentative D call: TRBD1 (5 bases). The germline V gene has CDR1 SQVTM and CDR2 ANQGSEA. V was trimmed by 7 bases and J by 0 bases, leaving 15 bases between them. The CDR3 loop spans 14 amino acids. This CDR3 reads CSADLGGTNYGYTF. DNA for the CDR3: TGCAGCGCCGACCTGGGGGGAACTAACTATGGCTACACCTTC.

This clonotype came up a few times. The chain employs TRBV25-1 and TRBJ1-2; tentatively, D is TRBD1 (5 bases). This CDR3 is built from 15 residues. Germline CDR1 MGHDK, CDR2 SYGVNS. Trimming left V 2 bases short and J 8 bases short, with 18 bases between. CDR3 DNA: TGTGCCAGCAGTGAACCGGGACCGTTGTCGAGGGGCTACACCTTC. It encodes CASSEPGPLSRGYTF.

The chain is built from TRBV11-3 and TRBJ2-1, with a possible D match to TRBD2 (6 bases). Trimming removed 1 base from V and 5 bases from J, with 15 bases in between. Germline V gene lookup returns CDR1 SGHNT and CDR2 YENEEA. The CDR3 has 16 amino acids. This chain's CDR3 is CASSLAGGLLNNEQFF. The DNA for the CDR3 is TGTGCCAGCAGCTTAGCTGGGGGACTCTTAAACAATGAGCAGTTCTTC.

This chain joins TRBV7-2 and TRBJ2-7; the match to TRBD2 covers 9 bases. The DNA end is more similar to TRBJ2-5, so the J call may be wrong. This CDR3 region has 15 residues. The germline gives CDR1 SGHTA, CDR2 FQGNSA. In DNA, the CDR3 is TGTGCCAGCAGCCCGTCTAGCGGGGAGGTCGGGACCCAGTACTTC. This sequence encodes CASSPSSGEVGTQYF.